One and the same sample provided the 17 T cell receptor beta chains below, sequenced in a study of T cells in localized non-small cell lung cancer. TCRdb keeps only in-frame clones here, not all; method: immunoSEQ multiplex PCR. The sample has about 82,000 clones, around 81% seen once. The sample consisted of PBMCs, taken before any cancer treatment. The receptors were gathered from a man aged 40 to 70 with stage II squamous cell lung carcinoma.

The genes are TRBV27 and TRBJ1-2; tentatively, D is TRBD1 (6 bases). This CDR3 region has 14 residues. CDR1 is MNHEY and CDR2 is SMNVEV in the germline V gene (reference sequence). Deletions cut 7 bases from V and 3 bases from J, with 15 bases between. The CDR3 bases are TGTGCCAGCACCCGGGGGGCGAAGGACTATGGCTACACCTTC. It encodes CASTRGAKDYGYTF.

The chain recombines TRBV19 with TRBJ1-5; D is possibly TRBD1 (6 bases). In germline, CDR1 is LNHDA, CDR2 SQIVND (reference sequence). V shed 2 bases and J shed 1 base, with 15 bases lying between them. This CDR3 is built from 17 residues. The CDR3 here is CASSIPFWTVSNQPQHF. CDR3 in DNA: TGTGCCAGTAGTATACCCTTTTGGACAGTGAGCAATCAGCCCCAGCATTTT.

The chain has TRBV29-1 and TRBJ2-7; TRBD1 is a possible D gene (5 bases). Trimming stripped 5 bases from V and 3 bases from J, with 20 bases between. Germline V gives CDR1 SQVTM, CDR2 ANQGSEA. The CDR3 loop spans 15 amino acids. The CDR3 nucleotides read TGCAGCGTTTCAGGACGCCGACAGTCAAACTACGAGCAGTACTTC. Translated, it gives CSVSGRRQSNYEQYF.

This clone was seen once. The V and J genes are TRBV15 and TRBJ1-5, with D perhaps TRBD1 (5 bases). Germline CDR1 and CDR2: LNHNV and YYDKDF (reference sequence). Deletions cut 0 bases from V and 0 bases from J, with 12 bases between. This CDR3 spans 17 amino acids. CDR3 DNA: TGTGCCACCAGCAGAGATCCCAGGGAAGCTAGCAATCAGCCCCAGCATTTT. It specifies CATSRDPREASNQPQHF.

The V call is TRBV7-9, the J call TRBJ2-7; 10 bases match TRBD1. This CDR3 is 14 amino acids long. The germline CDR1 and CDR2 sequences are SEHNR and FQNEAQ (reference sequence). The ends lost 5 bases at V and 3 bases at J; junction bases unmatched: 4. CDR3 nucleotide sequence: TGTGCCAGCAGCCCCGACAGGGGGCTCTACGAGCAGTACTTC. The encoded protein is CASSPDRGLYEQYF.

This clone was seen a few times. DNA of the CDR3: TGTGCCAGCAGTGAGTGGGCAGTGGAGCAGTACTTC. This gives the protein CASSEWAVEQYF. The rearrangement uses TRBV2 and TRBJ2-7; D ambiguous. Germline V CDR1 and CDR2: SNHLY, FYNNEI. The CDR3 is 12 residues long. Trimming cost V 3 bases and J 7 bases, with 10 bases left between them.

V gene TRBV30 combines with J gene TRBJ2-3, with 10 bases matching TRBD2. The CDR3 contains 15 residues. Looked up from germline, CDR1 is GTSNPN and CDR2 is SVGIG (reference sequence). J gave up 3 bases and V 0 bases, and 3 bases lay outside the gene matches. For the CDR3, the DNA is TGTGCCTGGAGTGTTCTAGCGGGAGCGACAGATACGCAGTATTTT. Translating gives CAWSVLAGATDTQYF.

The chain has TRBV6-4 and TRBJ1-6; D perhaps matches TRBD1 (5 bases). The CDR3 contains 14 residues. Trimming cost V 8 bases and J 7 bases, with 15 bases left between them. Per germline, CDR1 MRHNA and CDR2 SNTAGT. The CDR3 DNA reads as TGTGCCAGCCATCCCGGGACGGCAAATTCACCCCTCCACTTT. This codes for CASHPGTANSPLHF.

The V call is TRBV7-9, the J call TRBJ2-1, with 12 bases fitting TRBD2. The CDR3 extends over 16 amino acids. With 2 bases clipped from V and 8 bases from J, the junction kept 7 bases outside the gene matches. In germline, CDR1 is SEHNR, CDR2 FQNEAQ (reference sequence). The CDR3 is CASSLRTSGNYDEQFF. The DNA of the CDR3 is TGTGCCAGCAGCTTAAGGACTAGCGGGAACTATGATGAGCAGTTCTTC.

V is TRBV7-2 and J is TRBJ1-6; D gene unclear. Germline V gene data show CDR1 as SGHTA and CDR2 as FQGNSA. V lost 5 bases and J 4 bases, leaving 3 bases between the germline ends. This CDR3 region has 12 residues. DNA of the CDR3: TGTGCCAGCAGCCATTATAATTCACCCCTCCACTTT. It codes for CASSHYNSPLHF.

V and J are TRBV6-5 and TRBJ1-4, with D possibly TRBD1 on 5 matching bases. Trimming cost V 6 bases and J 7 bases, with 15 bases left between them. CDR3 length equals 14 residues. Germline CDR1 reads MNHEY; CDR2 reads SVGAGI. CDR3 region: CASRSGGASEKLFF. CDR3 sequence (DNA): TGTGCCAGCAGGTCCGGGGGTGCGAGTGAAAAACTGTTTTTT.

The V gene is TRBV18, the J gene TRBJ2-7, with D tentatively TRBD1 (5 bases). V was clipped by 4 bases and J by 2 bases, with 12 bases between them. The CDR3 runs to 14 residues. CDR1 KGHSH and CDR2 LQKENI come from the germline V gene. This CDR3 reads CASSLGAATYEQYF. Written as DNA, the CDR3 is TGTGCCAGCTCACTTGGGGCGGCCACCTACGAGCAGTACTTC.

This clone was detected only once. Here the CDR3 DNA reads TGTGCCAGCAGCTTGCCGGGCGGCCGGTACGAGCAGTACTTC. Translated: CASSLPGGRYEQYF. This rearrangement joins TRBV5-4 to TRBJ2-7; no reliable D call. The V and J ends lost 1 base and 4 bases respectively, with 12 bases between them. Germline V CDR1 and CDR2: SGHNT, YYREEE (reference sequence). The CDR3 contains 14 residues.

The chain carries TRBV6-5 and TRBJ1-1; D gene uncertain. Deletions cut 0 bases from V and 0 bases from J, with 8 bases between. Germline values: CDR1 MNHEY, CDR2 SVGAGI. The CDR3 has 15 amino acids. The DNA for the CDR3 is TGTGCCAGCAGTTACTCGGAGGGATTGAACACTGAAGCTTTCTTT. This translates into CASSYSEGLNTEAFF.

This clone was found once. The chain uses TRBV6-6 and TRBJ1-5; D is perhaps TRBD1 (6 bases). CDR1 and CDR2 from the germline V gene are MNHNY and SVGAGI (reference sequence). Trimming took 8 bases from V and 4 from J, leaving 12 bases between them. The length of the CDR3 is 13 residues. The CDR3 loop reads CASGGGPNQPQHF. CDR3 nucleotide sequence: TGTGCCAGCGGGGGGGGGCCAAATCAGCCCCAGCATTTT.

The V gene is TRBV9, the J gene TRBJ2-1, with a possible D match to TRBD2 (7 bases). The ends were cut back, 5 bases at V and 0 bases at J, with 21 bases in the middle. The germline gives CDR1 SGDLS, CDR2 YYNGEE. This CDR3 is built from 18 residues. The CDR3 DNA sequence: TGTGCCAGCAGTGTCTCCGTAAAGGGGGGGAGCTCCTACAATGAGCAGTTCTTC. Translation: CASSVSVKGGSSYNEQFF.

A single count supports this clone. V usage is TRBV27 and J usage is TRBJ1-6; D is perhaps TRBD1 (5 bases). The germline V and J ends were trimmed by 2 bases and 3 bases, with 8 bases remaining between them. CDR1 is MNHEY and CDR2 is SMNVEV in the germline V gene (reference sequence). CDR3 length: 15 residues. The CDR3 bases are TGTGCCAGCAGTTTAACGACAGTCTATAATTCACCCCTCCACTTT. It encodes CASSLTTVYNSPLHF.